One sample yielded the 32 T cell receptor beta chains listed below, sequenced in a study of PD-1 blockade in classical Hodgkin lymphoma. Sequencing was performed with immunoSEQ multiplex PCR; in TCRdb, only in-frame clones are kept and a portion is missing. Seen here are approximately 61,000 clones, 87% observed once, and the top ten hold around 8.1%. The time point: cycle 4 day 1 (C4D1), after five to seven weeks of nivolumab. Relapses following autologous stem cell transplantation were seen in all patients, with brentuximab vedotin exposure varying. The sequencing here drew on peripheral blood mononuclear cells (PBMCs), taken before the fourth cycle of nivolumab. Source of these receptors: a human donor with classical Hodgkin lymphoma.

The V gene is TRBV5-1, the J gene TRBJ2-1; TRBD1 aligns across 9 bases. This CDR3 has 13 amino acids. The V gene's germline CDR1 is SGHRS and CDR2 YFSETQ. V dropped 7 bases and J dropped 8; count of bases not matched to a gene: 7. As DNA, the CDR3 is TGCGCCAGCGGTCTCCGGACAGGGGATGAGCAGTTCTTC. Amino acids: CASGLRTGDEQFF.

On this clone: Other DNA sequences in the sample encode the same CDR3. V and J are TRBV5-1 and TRBJ2-7; 8 bases line up with TRBD1. The V segment lost 0 bases and the J segment 2 bases; nucleotides outside the gene matches: 1. The CDR3 consists of 14 residues. Germline lookup yields CDR1 SGHRS and CDR2 YFSETQ. DNA for the CDR3: TGCGCCAGCAGCTTGGAGGACAGGGCCTACGAGCAGTACTTC. Protein: CASSLEDRAYEQYF. Looking up the rest from reference TRBV5-1 and TRBJ2-7 gives the full variable domain: KAGVTQTPRYLIKTRGQQVTLSCSPISGHRSVSWYQQTPGQGLQFLFEYFSETQRNKGNFPGRFSGRQFSNSRSEMNVSTLELGDSALYLCASSLEDRAYEQYFGPGTRLTVT.

The CDR3 DNA is TGTGCCAGCAGGATTAGCCAATTGGTGGCCAATGAGCAGTTCTTC. Translated, it gives CASRISQLVANEQFF. The rearrangement joins TRBV6-6 to TRBJ2-1; D unresolved. V gave up 6 bases and J gave up 6 bases, with 18 bases separating them. Per the germline V gene, CDR1 is MNHNY and CDR2 is SVGAGI (reference sequence). The CDR3 loop spans 15 amino acids.

The V gene is TRBV11-2, the J gene TRBJ2-5; 12 bases are shared with TRBD1. This CDR3 has 15 residues. CDR1 is SGHAT, CDR2 FQNNGV, per germline. Trimming took 7 bases from V and 5 from J; bases not matched to a gene: 8. CDR3 bases: TGTGCCAGCAAGTTCGGGACAGGGGGCACGGAGACCCAGTACTTC. The encoded protein is CASKFGTGGTETQYF.

The chain has TRBV5-1 and TRBJ2-3, with D maybe TRBD2 (5 bases). V was trimmed by 3 bases and J by 4 bases, leaving 15 bases between them. The V gene's germline CDR1 is SGHRS and CDR2 YFSETQ. The CDR3 runs 15 residues. The DNA for the CDR3 is TGCGCCAGCAGCTCGGAAGGGAGACCACCAGATACGCAGTATTTT. Residues: CASSSEGRPPDTQYF.

The rearrangement links TRBV10-3 to TRBJ1-3; no reliable D call. The CDR3 has 17 residues. V was pared by 5 bases and J by 0 bases, with 17 bases between. Germline CDR1 is ENHRY and CDR2 is SYGVKD. The CDR3 protein is CAISPLSQRISGNTIYF. CDR3 nucleotides: TGTGCCATCAGTCCTCTCAGTCAGAGAATCTCTGGAAACACCATATATTTT.

The chain links TRBV5-1 to TRBJ1-1; 9 positions match TRBD1. CDR1 and CDR2 (germline): SGHRS, YFSETQ. V shed 2 bases and J 5 bases; nucleotides not matched to a gene: 10. The CDR3 has 16 residues. CDR3 nucleotides: TGCGCCAGCAGCTTTAGGGAGACAGGGGGGAATACTGAAGCTTTCTTT. Translating it yields CASSFRETGGNTEAFF.

The chain employs TRBV27 and TRBJ2-7; D gene ambiguous. The V end was cut by 8 bases, the J end by 5 bases, with 7 bases between. Germline CDR1 and CDR2: MNHEY and SMNVEV (reference sequence). The CDR3 has 10 residues. The CDR3 region has the DNA TGTGCCAGCGGTTCGAACGAGCAGTACTTC. This translates into CASGSNEQYF.

V usage is TRBV5-1 and J usage is TRBJ1-3; a weak D match, TRBD1 (6 bases). Trimming removed 3 bases from V and 0 bases from J, with 13 bases in between. The germline CDR1 and CDR2 sequences are SGHRS and YFSETQ. There are 16 residues in the CDR3. CDR3 nucleotides: TGCGCCAGCAGCTCGGGACAACCGGGCTCTGGAAACACCATATATTTT. It yields the protein CASSSGQPGSGNTIYF.

The gene calls are TRBV2 and TRBJ1-1; D may be TRBD1 (6 bases). The CDR3 contains 14 residues. The ends were cut back, 6 bases at V and 4 bases at J, with 15 bases in the middle. Germline values: CDR1 SNHLY, CDR2 FYNNEI. In DNA, the CDR3 is TGTGCCAGCAGCTACGAGACAGGACCCACTGAAGCTTTCTTT. It yields the protein CASSYETGPTEAFF. The full variable domain, in which reference TRBV2 and TRBJ1-1 provide the parts outside the CDR3, is EPEVTQTPSHQVTQMGQEVILRCVPISNHLYFYWYRQILGQKVEFLVSFYNNEISEKSEIFDDQFSVERPDGSNFTLKIRSTKLEDSAMYFCASSYETGPTEAFFGQGTRLTVV.

The chain joins TRBV5-4 to TRBJ1-2, with a weak D call TRBD1 (6 bases). The V gene lost 3 bases and the J gene lost 4 bases, with 10 bases spanning the gap. Germline CDR1 reads SGHNT; CDR2 reads YYREEE (reference sequence). The CDR3 is 13 residues long. CDR3 sequence (DNA): TGTGCCAGCAGCTCCAGGGGCACCTATGGCTACACCTTC. Translated, it gives CASSSRGTYGYTF.

This clone was picked up a small number of times. This chain uses TRBV6-5 with TRBJ1-4, with 7 positions matching TRBD1. The germline V gene has CDR1 MNHEY and CDR2 SVGAGI. The CDR3 totals 15 residues. Germline trimming cut 6 bases from V and 5 bases from J; bases unmatched to any gene: 9. Written as DNA, the CDR3 is TGTGCCAGCAGATTATCCGGGACAGCCAATGAAAAACTGTTTTTT. It codes for CASRLSGTANEKLFF.

The CDR3 spells CASSPLGQGIGMNTEAFF. Here the CDR3 DNA reads TGTGCCAGCAGCCCCTTGGGACAGGGGATCGGAATGAACACTGAAGCTTTCTTT. The chain has TRBV5-6 and TRBJ1-1, with TRBD1 identical over 10 bases. V shed 4 bases, J shed 0 bases, and the junction held 12 bases outside the gene matches. This CDR3 is 18 amino acids long. Germline loops: CDR1 SGHDT, CDR2 YYEEEE.

The chain recombines TRBV5-6 with TRBJ1-3; D ambiguous. The CDR3 has 16 amino acids. Per the germline V gene, CDR1 is SGHDT and CDR2 is YYEEEE. Trimming removed 1 base from V and 2 bases from J, with 13 bases in between. This CDR3 reads CASSLLSGSAGNTIYF. The CDR3 region has the DNA TGTGCCAGCAGCTTGCTCTCGGGCAGCGCTGGAAACACCATATATTTT.

The gene calls are TRBV5-1 and TRBJ2-2; D unclear. The CDR3 spans 13 residues. V was trimmed by 2 bases and J by 4 bases, leaving 6 bases between them. Germline CDR1 is SGHRS and CDR2 is YFSETQ. The CDR3 loop reads CASSLEFTGELFF. The CDR3 bases are TGCGCCAGCAGCTTAGAGTTCACCGGGGAGCTGTTTTTT.

The chain links TRBV5-1 to TRBJ2-2; TRBD1 matches at 11 bases. V shed 4 bases and J 4 bases; nucleotides not matched to a gene: 3. The CDR3 has 15 amino acids. CDR1 is SGHRS, CDR2 YFSETQ, per germline. The CDR3 sequence is CASSPDRGPTGELFF. CDR3 sequence (DNA): TGCGCCAGCAGCCCGGACAGGGGGCCCACCGGGGAGCTGTTTTTT.

Only a few counts were recorded for this clone. The gene calls are TRBV5-1 and TRBJ1-4, with 8 positions matching TRBD1. Germline assignment: CDR1 SGHRS and CDR2 YFSETQ. This CDR3 has 15 residues. J lost 7 bases, V lost 2 bases, and 7 bases had no gene match. The CDR3 DNA reads TGCGCCAGCAGCTTCACCGGACAGGGTACTGAAAAACTGTTTTTT. It is translated as CASSFTGQGTEKLFF.

This chain connects TRBV21-1 to TRBJ2-7; the table's D gene call, TRBD1, was not cross checked with the DNA. TRBV21-1 is marked as a pseudogene. CDR3 length equals 14 residues. The CDR3 reads CASSRDRGLYEQYF. Here the CDR3 DNA reads TGTGCCAGCAGCAGGGACAGGGGATTATACGAGCAGTACTTC.

The chain carries TRBV5-1 and TRBJ1-4; D remains unclear. The germline gives CDR1 SGHRS, CDR2 YFSETQ. Trimming shortened V by 0 bases and J by 2 bases, and 5 bases separated the two germline ends. The CDR3 sequence is 14 residues long. CDR3 sequence reads: CASSLDGTNEKLFF. The CDR3 nucleotides are TGCGCCAGCAGCTTGGATGGGACTAATGAAAAACTGTTTTTT. The whole variable domain, remainder taken from reference TRBV5-1 and TRBJ1-4, is KAGVTQTPRYLIKTRGQQVTLSCSPISGHRSVSWYQQTPGQGLQFLFEYFSETQRNKGNFPGRFSGRQFSNSRSEMNVSTLELGDSALYLCASSLDGTNEKLFFGSGTQLSVL.

V is TRBV6-5 and J is TRBJ2-2, with a tentative D call TRBD1 (7 bases). Trimming pared 6 bases from V and 7 bases from J, leaving 12 bases between. The germline V gene encodes CDR1 MNHEY and CDR2 SVGAGI. CDR3 length equals 13 residues. The CDR3 DNA is TGTGCCAGCAGAAGGGGGCGGGACGGGGAGCTGTTTTTT. Protein sequence: CASRRGRDGELFF.

This clone was seen only once. V is TRBV19 and J is TRBJ1-2; TRBD1 aligns across 8 bases. Germline CDR1 and CDR2: LNHDA and SQIVND (reference sequence). V dropped 3 bases and J dropped 9; count of bases not matched to a gene: 12. CDR3 size: 15 residues. CDR3 sequence: CASSINRRRGQSYTF. The DNA of the CDR3 is TGTGCCAGTAGTATTAATAGACGCAGGGGGCAAAGCTACACCTTC.

This clone was detected once. The chain uses TRBV6-5 and TRBJ2-3, with D tentatively TRBD2 (5 bases). This CDR3 has 15 amino acids. The V end lost 11 bases, the J end lost 4 bases, and 22 bases lay between the germline ends. Germline V gives CDR1 MNHEY, CDR2 SVGAGI. Written as DNA, the CDR3 is TGTGCCTCCGCCGCGACTGGCGGGTGGGCAGATACGCAGTATTTT. Its translation: CASAATGGWADTQYF.

The chain combines TRBV18 with TRBJ2-3, with D perhaps TRBD1 (5 bases). CDR3 length equals 14 residues. Trimming left V 8 bases short and J 2 bases short, with 14 bases between. CDR1 KGHSH and CDR2 LQKENI come from the germline V gene. CDR3 nucleotides: TGTGCCAGCGCCCGACAGCTTTCCACAGATACGCAGTATTTT. As protein: CASARQLSTDTQYF. Filled out from reference TRBV18 and TRBJ2-3, the complete variable domain reads NAGVMQNPRHLVRRRGQEARLRCSPMKGHSHVYWYRQLPEEGLKFMVYLQKENIIDESGMPKERFSAEFPKEGPSILRIQQVVRGDSAAYFCASARQLSTDTQYFGPGTRLTVL.

The rearrangement uses TRBV7-2 and TRBJ2-5; D could derive from TRBD1 or TRBD2 (6 bases each). Germline V gene lookup returns CDR1 SGHTA and CDR2 FQGNSA. This CDR3 is built from 12 residues. V lost 6 bases, J lost 5 bases, and 10 bases lay in between. The CDR3 DNA follows: TGTGCCAGCAGAAGGGGGGTCGAGACCCAGTACTTC. Protein: CASRRGVETQYF.

V and J are TRBV5-1 and TRBJ2-2; D is uncertain. This CDR3 spans 11 amino acids. Trimming left V 2 bases short and J 7 bases short, with 3 bases between. Per the germline V gene, CDR1 is SGHRS and CDR2 is YFSETQ. In DNA form, the CDR3 reads TGCGCCAGCAGCTTATACGGGGAGCTGTTTTTT. Translating it yields CASSLYGELFF.

The rearrangement links TRBV7-9 to TRBJ1-5; D is undetermined. Germline lookup yields CDR1 SEHNR and CDR2 FQNEAQ (reference sequence). This CDR3 spans 15 amino acids. V was shortened by 5 bases and J by 4 bases, with 15 bases between the two germline ends. The CDR3 coding sequence is TGTGCCAGCAGCCGTATCGACGAAGCTAATCAGCCCCAGCATTTT. Translated: CASSRIDEANQPQHF.

Only one count was recorded for this clone. In nucleotides, the CDR3 is TGTGCTAGTGGTTTGGGGACCTTAGAAGCTTTCTTT. Translated: CASGLGTLEAFF. This chain connects TRBV12-5 to TRBJ1-1; the D is unclear. The CDR3 covers 12 residues. CDR1 and CDR2 from the germline V gene are LGHNT and FRNRAP. The germline V and J ends were trimmed by 1 base and 8 bases, with 8 bases remaining between them.

This chain uses TRBV6-6 with TRBJ2-7, with unresolved D. Germline V gives CDR1 MNHNY, CDR2 SVGAGI (reference sequence). Trimming pared 5 bases from V and 3 bases from J, leaving 20 bases between. The CDR3 contains 16 residues. CDR3 coding DNA: TGTGCCAGCAGTCCGGGCCAGCCTAACATTCACTACGAGCAGTACTTC. This codes for CASSPGQPNIHYEQYF.

This chain connects TRBV5-5 to TRBJ1-2; weak D call: TRBD1 (5 bases). Trimming removed 2 bases from V and 8 bases from J, with 16 bases in between. Germline V gene data show CDR1 as SGHKS and CDR2 as YYEKEE (reference sequence). This CDR3 is 14 amino acids long. The CDR3 region is CASSFGALGSGYTF. Here the CDR3 DNA reads TGTGCCAGCAGCTTCGGGGCCCTGGGCTCCGGCTACACCTTC.

The chain is built from TRBV4-1 and TRBJ2-7; 11 nucleotides agree with TRBD2. The CDR3 length is 13 residues. V lost 5 bases and J lost 6; bases outside the gene matches: 3. The germline V gene encodes CDR1 MGHRA and CDR2 YSYEKL. The CDR3 region is CASSFSGGGEQYF. The CDR3 DNA sequence: TGCGCCAGCAGCTTTAGCGGGGGGGGCGAGCAGTACTTC.

This chain uses TRBV7-6 with TRBJ2-7, with a possible D match to TRBD1 (6 bases). The CDR3 loop spans 15 amino acids. With 5 bases removed from V and 3 bases from J, the gap between germline ends came to 17 bases. Germline loops: CDR1 SGHVS, CDR2 FNYEAQ. The chain's CDR3 is CASSLNWDINYEQYF. In DNA form, the CDR3 reads TGTGCCAGCAGCCTAAATTGGGACATAAACTACGAGCAGTACTTC.

J is TRBJ2-3 and V is TRBV6-1, with a tentative D call TRBD2 (7 bases). V was shortened by 2 bases and J by 0 bases, with 24 bases between the two germline ends. The CDR3 length is 20 residues. CDR1 MNHNS and CDR2 SASEGT come from the germline V gene. The CDR3 DNA reads as TGTGCCAGCAGTGAATTGGAACGGGGGCTTGGCGGGGGCAGCACAGATACGCAGTATTTT. Translation: CASSELERGLGGGSTDTQYF.